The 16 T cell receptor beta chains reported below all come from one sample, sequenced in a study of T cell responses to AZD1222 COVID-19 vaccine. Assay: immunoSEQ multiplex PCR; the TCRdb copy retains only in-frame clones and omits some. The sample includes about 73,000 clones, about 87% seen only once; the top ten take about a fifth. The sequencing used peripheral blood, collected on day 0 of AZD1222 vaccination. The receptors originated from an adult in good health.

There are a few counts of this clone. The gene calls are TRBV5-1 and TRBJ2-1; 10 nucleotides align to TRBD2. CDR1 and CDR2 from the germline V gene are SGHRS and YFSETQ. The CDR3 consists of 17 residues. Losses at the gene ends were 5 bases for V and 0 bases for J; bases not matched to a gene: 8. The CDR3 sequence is CASSYTSGVGSYNEQFF. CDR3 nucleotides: TGCGCCAGCAGTTATACTAGCGGGGTGGGCTCCTACAATGAGCAGTTCTTC.

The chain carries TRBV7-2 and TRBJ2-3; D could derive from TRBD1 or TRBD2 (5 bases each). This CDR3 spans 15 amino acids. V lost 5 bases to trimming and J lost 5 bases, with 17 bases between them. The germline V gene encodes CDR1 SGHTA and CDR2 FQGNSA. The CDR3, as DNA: TGTGCCAGCAGCCTACCCCGGGACCTGGAAGATACGCAGTATTTT. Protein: CASSLPRDLEDTQYF.

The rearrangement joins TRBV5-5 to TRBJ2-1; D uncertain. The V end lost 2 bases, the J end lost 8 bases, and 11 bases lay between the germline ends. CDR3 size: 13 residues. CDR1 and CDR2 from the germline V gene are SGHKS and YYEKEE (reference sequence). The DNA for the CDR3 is TGTGCCAGCAGCTTAACCCTGACCGATGAGCAGTTCTTC. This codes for CASSLTLTDEQFF.

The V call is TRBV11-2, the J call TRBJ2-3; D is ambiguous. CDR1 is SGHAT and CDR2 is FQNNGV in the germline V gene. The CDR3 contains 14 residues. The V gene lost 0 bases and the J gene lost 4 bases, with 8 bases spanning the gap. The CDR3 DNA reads TGTGCCAGCAGCTTAGATAGGTCGGCAGATACGCAGTATTTT. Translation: CASSLDRSADTQYF.

CDR3 protein: CASLYTNQPQHF. The CDR3, as DNA: TGTGCCAGCCTATATACTAATCAGCCCCAGCATTTT. The rearrangement links TRBV6-4 to TRBJ1-5; D not resolved. Trimming removed 8 bases from V and 4 bases from J, with 9 bases in between. This CDR3 is built from 12 residues. Germline V gene lookup returns CDR1 MRHNA and CDR2 SNTAGT.

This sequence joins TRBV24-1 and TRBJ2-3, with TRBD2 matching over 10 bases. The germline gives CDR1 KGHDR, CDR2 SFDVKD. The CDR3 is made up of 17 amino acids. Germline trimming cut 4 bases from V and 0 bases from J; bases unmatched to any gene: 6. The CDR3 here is CATSDLMTSGSTDTQYF. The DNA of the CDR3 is TGTGCCACCAGTGACCTCATGACTAGCGGGAGCACAGATACGCAGTATTTT.

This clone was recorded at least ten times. The CDR3 is CASSWDTNSNQPQHF. The CDR3, as DNA: TGTGCCAGCAGCTGGGACACTAATAGCAATCAGCCCCAGCATTTT. The V and J genes are TRBV3-1 (or the pseudogene TRBV3-2) and TRBJ1-5, with D perhaps matching TRBD1 (6 bases). From germline, CDR1 is LGHDT and CDR2 YNNKEL (reference sequence). The CDR3 is 15 residues long. Trimming stripped 5 bases from V and 0 bases from J, with 11 bases between.

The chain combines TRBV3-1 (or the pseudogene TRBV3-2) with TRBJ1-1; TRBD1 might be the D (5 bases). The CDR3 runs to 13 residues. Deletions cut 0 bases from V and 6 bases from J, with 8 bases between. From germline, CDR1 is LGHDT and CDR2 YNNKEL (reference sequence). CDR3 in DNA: TGTGCCAGCAGCCAAGACGGGGGGTCTGAAGCTTTCTTT. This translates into CASSQDGGSEAFF.

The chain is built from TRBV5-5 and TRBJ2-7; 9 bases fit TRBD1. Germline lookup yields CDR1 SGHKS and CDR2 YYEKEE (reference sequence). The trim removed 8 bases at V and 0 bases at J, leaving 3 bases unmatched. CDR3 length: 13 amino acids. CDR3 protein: CASGQGSSYEQYF. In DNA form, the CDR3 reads TGTGCCAGTGGACAGGGGTCCTCCTACGAGCAGTACTTC.

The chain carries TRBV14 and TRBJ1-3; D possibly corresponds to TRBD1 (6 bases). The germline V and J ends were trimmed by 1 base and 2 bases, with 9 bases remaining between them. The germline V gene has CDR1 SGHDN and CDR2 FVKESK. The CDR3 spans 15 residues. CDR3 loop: CASSQGRTAGNTIYF. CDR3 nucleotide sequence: TGTGCCAGCAGCCAAGGCAGGACAGCTGGAAACACCATATATTTT.

The CDR3 reads CASSKGRGGNQPQHF. The CDR3, as DNA: TGTGCCAGCAGCAAGGGCAGGGGAGGCAATCAGCCCCAGCATTTT. The V gene is TRBV27, the J gene TRBJ1-5; possibly TRBD1 for D (6 bases). This CDR3 region has 15 residues. Germline lookup yields CDR1 MNHEY and CDR2 SMNVEV (reference sequence). V gave up 6 bases and J gave up 2 bases, with 14 bases separating them.

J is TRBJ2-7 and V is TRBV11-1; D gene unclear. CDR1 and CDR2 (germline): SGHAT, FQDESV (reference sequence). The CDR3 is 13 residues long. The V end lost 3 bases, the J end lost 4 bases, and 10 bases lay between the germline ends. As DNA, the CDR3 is TGTGCCAGCAGCTTGGGTCAATCGTACGAGCAGTACTTC. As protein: CASSLGQSYEQYF.

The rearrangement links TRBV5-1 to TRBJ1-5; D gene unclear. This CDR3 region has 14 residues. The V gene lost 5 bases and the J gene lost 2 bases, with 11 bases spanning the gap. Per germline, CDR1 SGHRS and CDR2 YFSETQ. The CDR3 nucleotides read TGCGCCAGCAGGGCTGGGGTAGGCAATCAGCCCCAGCATTTT. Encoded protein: CASRAGVGNQPQHF.

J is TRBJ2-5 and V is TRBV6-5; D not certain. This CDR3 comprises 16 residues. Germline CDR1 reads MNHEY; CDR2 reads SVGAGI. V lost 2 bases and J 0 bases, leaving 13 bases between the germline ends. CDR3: CASSYLAREYQETQYF. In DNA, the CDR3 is TGTGCCAGCAGTTACCTGGCTAGAGAGTACCAAGAGACCCAGTACTTC.

The CDR3 here is CASSMLSTTEAFF. The CDR3 region has the DNA TGTGCCAGTAGTATGTTGTCTACCACTGAAGCTTTCTTT. The chain links TRBV19 to TRBJ1-1, with no clear D. Germline values: CDR1 LNHDA, CDR2 SQIVND (reference sequence). This CDR3 is 13 amino acids long. Trimming removed 3 bases from V and 4 bases from J, with 9 bases in between.

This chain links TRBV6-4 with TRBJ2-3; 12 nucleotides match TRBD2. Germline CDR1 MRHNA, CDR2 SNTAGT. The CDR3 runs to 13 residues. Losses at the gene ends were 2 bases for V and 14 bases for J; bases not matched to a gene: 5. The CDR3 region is CASSDRTSGKTYF. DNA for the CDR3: TGTGCCAGCAGTGACAGGACTAGCGGGAAAACGTATTTT.